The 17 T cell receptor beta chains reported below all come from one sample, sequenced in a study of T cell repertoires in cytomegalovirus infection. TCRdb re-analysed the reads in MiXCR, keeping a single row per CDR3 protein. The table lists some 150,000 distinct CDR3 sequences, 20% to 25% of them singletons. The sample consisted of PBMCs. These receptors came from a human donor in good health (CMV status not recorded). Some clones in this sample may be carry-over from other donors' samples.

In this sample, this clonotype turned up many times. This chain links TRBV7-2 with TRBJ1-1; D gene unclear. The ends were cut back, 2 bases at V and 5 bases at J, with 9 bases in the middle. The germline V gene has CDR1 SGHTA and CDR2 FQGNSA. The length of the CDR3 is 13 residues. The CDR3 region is CASSLSRATEAFF. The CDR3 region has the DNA TGTGCCAGCAGCTTATCGAGGGCTACTGAAGCTTTCTTT.

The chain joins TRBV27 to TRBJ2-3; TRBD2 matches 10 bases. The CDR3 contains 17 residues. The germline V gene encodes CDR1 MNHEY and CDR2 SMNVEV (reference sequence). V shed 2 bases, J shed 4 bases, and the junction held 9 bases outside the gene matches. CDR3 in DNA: TGTGCCAGCAGTTTACTGGTGCCTAGCGGGAGTGCAGATACGCAGTATTTT. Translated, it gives CASSLLVPSGSADTQYF.

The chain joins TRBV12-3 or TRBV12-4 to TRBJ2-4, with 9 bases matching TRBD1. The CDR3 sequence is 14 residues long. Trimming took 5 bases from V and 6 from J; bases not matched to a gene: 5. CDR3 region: CASSRDRVANIQYF. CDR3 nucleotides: TGTGCCAGCAGTAGGGACAGGGTGGCAAACATTCAGTACTTC.

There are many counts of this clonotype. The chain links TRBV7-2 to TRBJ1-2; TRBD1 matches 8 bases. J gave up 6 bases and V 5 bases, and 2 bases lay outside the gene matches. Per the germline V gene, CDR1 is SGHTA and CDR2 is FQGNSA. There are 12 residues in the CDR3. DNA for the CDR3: TGTGCCAGCAGCCCGACAGGGGATGGCTACACCTTC. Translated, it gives CASSPTGDGYTF.

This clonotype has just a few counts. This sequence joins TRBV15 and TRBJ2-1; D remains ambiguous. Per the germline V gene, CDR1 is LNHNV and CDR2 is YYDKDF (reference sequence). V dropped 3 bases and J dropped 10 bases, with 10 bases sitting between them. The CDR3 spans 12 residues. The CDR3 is CATSRAHSEQFF. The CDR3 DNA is TGTGCCACCAGCAGGGCCCACTCCGAGCAGTTCTTC.

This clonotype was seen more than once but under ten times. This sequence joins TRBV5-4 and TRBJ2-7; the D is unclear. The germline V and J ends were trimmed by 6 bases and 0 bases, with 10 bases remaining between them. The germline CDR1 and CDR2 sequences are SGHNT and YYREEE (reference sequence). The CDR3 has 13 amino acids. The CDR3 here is CASTGPSSYEQYF. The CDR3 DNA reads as TGTGCCAGCACCGGGCCCAGCTCCTACGAGCAGTACTTC.

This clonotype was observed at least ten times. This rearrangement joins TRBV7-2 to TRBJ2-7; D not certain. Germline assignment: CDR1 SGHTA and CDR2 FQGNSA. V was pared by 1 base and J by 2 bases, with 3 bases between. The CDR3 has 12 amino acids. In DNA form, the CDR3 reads TGTGCCAGCAGCTTAGTCCCCTACGAGCAGTACTTC. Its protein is CASSLVPYEQYF.

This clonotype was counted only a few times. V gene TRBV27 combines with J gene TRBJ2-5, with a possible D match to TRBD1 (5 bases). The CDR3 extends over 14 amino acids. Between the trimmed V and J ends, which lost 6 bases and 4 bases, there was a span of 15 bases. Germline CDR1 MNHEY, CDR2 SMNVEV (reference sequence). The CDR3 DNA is TGTGCCAGCAGCGTACAGGTTACGGCAGAGACCCAGTACTTC. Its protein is CASSVQVTAETQYF.

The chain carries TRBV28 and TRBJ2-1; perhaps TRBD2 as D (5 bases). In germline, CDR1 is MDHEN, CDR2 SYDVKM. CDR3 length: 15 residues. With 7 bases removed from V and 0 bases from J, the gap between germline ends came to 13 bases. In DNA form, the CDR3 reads TGTGCCAGCATGGAGCGGAAAGGCTCCTACAATGAGCAGTTCTTC. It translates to CASMERKGSYNEQFF.

The CDR3, as DNA: TGCAGTGCTAGAGATAGGGCAGGGGTGCGCGAGCAGTACTTC. Protein sequence: CSARDRAGVREQYF. This chain connects TRBV20-1 to TRBJ2-7; weak D call: TRBD1 (6 bases). This CDR3 is built from 14 residues. V gave up 0 bases and J gave up 6 bases, with 15 bases separating them. Germline V gene lookup returns CDR1 DFQATT and CDR2 SNEGSKA (reference sequence).

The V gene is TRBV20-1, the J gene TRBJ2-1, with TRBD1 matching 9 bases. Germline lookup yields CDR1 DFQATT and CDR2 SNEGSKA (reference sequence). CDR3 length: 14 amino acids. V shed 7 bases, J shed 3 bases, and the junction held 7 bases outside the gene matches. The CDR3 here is CSERRDRVYNEQFF. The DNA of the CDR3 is TGCAGTGAAAGGAGGGACAGGGTCTACAATGAGCAGTTCTTC.

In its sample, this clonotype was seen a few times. The CDR3 DNA sequence: TGTGCCAGCAGCCGTACGGGAGGGCCCGTAGACGAGCAGTACTTC. It encodes CASSRTGGPVDEQYF. The rearrangement links TRBV9 to TRBJ2-7, with 8 bases aligning to TRBD2. Germline-derived CDR1 and CDR2 are SGDLS and YYNGEE. Trimming cost V 4 bases and J 5 bases; bases outside gene matches: 11. The length of the CDR3 is 15 residues.

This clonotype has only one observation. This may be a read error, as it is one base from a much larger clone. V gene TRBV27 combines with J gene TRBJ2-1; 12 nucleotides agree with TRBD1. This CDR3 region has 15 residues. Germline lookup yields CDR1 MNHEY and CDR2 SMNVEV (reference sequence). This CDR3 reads CTSSFGTGGTDEQFF. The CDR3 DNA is TGTACCAGCAGTTTCGGGACAGGGGGCACCGATGAGCAGTTCTTC.

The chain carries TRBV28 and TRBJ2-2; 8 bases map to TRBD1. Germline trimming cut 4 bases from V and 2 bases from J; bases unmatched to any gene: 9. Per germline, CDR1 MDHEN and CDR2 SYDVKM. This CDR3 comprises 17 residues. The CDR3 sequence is CASSSDSGGANTGELFF. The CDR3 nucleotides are TGTGCCAGCAGTTCGGACTCAGGGGGCGCCAACACCGGGGAGCTGTTTTTT.

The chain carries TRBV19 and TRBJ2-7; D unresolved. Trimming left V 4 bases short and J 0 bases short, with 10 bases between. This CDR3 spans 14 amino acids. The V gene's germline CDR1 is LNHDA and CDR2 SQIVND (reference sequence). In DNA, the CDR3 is TGTGCCAGTAGTACTCGCGAGAGCTCCTACGAGCAGTACTTC. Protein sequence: CASSTRESSYEQYF.

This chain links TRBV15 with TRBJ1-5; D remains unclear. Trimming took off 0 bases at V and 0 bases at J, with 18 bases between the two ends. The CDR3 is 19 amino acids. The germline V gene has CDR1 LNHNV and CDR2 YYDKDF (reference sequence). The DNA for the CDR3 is TGTGCCACCAGCAGAGACCACCTCCTGTCGGGTTATAGCAATCAGCCCCAGCATTTT. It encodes CATSRDHLLSGYSNQPQHF. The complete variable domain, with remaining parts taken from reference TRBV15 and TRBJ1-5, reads DAMVIQNPRYQVTQFGKPVTLSCSQTLNHNVMYWYQQKSSQAPKLLFHYYDKDFNNEADTPDNFQSRRPNTSFCFLDIRSPGLGDTAMYLCATSRDHLLSGYSNQPQHFGDGTRLSIL.

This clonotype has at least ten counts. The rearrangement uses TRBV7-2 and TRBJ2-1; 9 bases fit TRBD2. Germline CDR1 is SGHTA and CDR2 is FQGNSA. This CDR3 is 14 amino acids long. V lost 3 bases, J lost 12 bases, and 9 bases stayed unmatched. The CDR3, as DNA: TGTGCCAGCAGCTTCGGGCGTACGCGGGAGGGGCAGTTCTTC. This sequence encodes CASSFGRTREGQFF.